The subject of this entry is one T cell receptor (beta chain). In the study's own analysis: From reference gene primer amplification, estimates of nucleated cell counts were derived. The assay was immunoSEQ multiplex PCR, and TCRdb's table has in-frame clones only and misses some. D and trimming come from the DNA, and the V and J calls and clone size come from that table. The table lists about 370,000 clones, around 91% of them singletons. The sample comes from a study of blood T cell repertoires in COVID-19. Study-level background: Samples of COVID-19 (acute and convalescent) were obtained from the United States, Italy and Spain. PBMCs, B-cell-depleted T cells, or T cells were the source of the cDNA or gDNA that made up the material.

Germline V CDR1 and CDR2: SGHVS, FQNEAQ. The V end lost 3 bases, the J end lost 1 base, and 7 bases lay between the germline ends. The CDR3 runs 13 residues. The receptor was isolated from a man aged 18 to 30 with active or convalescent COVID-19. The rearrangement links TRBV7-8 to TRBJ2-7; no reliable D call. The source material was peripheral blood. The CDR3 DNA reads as TGTGCCAGCAGCTTCCAGGTATCCTACGAGCAGTACTTC. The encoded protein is CASSFQVSYEQYF.